These T cell receptor beta chains were read from a single sample in a study of blood T cell repertoires in COVID-19. The method was immunoSEQ multiplex PCR; TCRdb's version includes in-frame clones alone and lacks a portion of them. In the table there are approximately 170,000 clones, around 85% of which are singletons. The sample comprised peripheral blood. The receptor set was obtained from a man aged 55-75 years with active or convalescent COVID-19. Both conserved end residues are part of each CDR3. Each record gives: V gene, clone size, D gene, CDR3 length, J gene, CDR3 protein, CDR3 DNA. A D gene is named only where the DNA matches it firmly. A clone size is listed for some rows: how often the clone was seen (once, few, many), or a class if it is expanded.

V: TRBV28; size: .; D: TRBD2; length: 17; J: TRBJ2-1; CDR3: CASSLTSGRAAGNEQFF; DNA: TGTGCCAGCAGTCTTACTAGCGGGAGGGCAGCGGGCAATGAGCAGTTCTTC
V: TRBV18; size: .; D: .; length: 13; J: TRBJ2-7; CDR3: CASSPRDSYEQYF; DNA: TGTGCCAGCTCACCGCGGGACAGCTACGAGCAGTACTTC
V: TRBV19; size: .; D: TRBD2; length: 16; J: TRBJ2-1; CDR3: CASSIARGSRENEQFF; DNA: TGTGCCAGTAGTATTGCTCGCGGGAGCCGAGAAAATGAGCAGTTCTTC
V: TRBV25-1; size: .; D: .; length: 15; J: TRBJ2-5; CDR3: CASSPASLYQETQYF; DNA: TGTGCCAGCAGCCCCGCTAGCCTGTACCAAGAGACCCAGTACTTC
V: TRBV6-6; size: .; D: .; length: 15; J: TRBJ1-2; CDR3: CASKVQALANYGYTF; DNA: TGTGCCAGCAAGGTACAGGCGTTAGCTAACTATGGCTACACCTTC
V: TRBV6-5; size: .; D: .; length: 13; J: TRBJ2-5; CDR3: CASRQWDTETQYF; DNA: TGTGCCAGCAGACAATGGGACACCGAGACCCAGTACTTC
V: TRBV6-5; size: .; D: .; length: 15; J: TRBJ2-1; CDR3: CASSSGQRGGNEQFF; DNA: TGTGCCAGCAGTTCTGGACAGAGAGGGGGCAATGAGCAGTTCTTC
V: TRBV2; size: .; D: .; length: 13; J: TRBJ2-1; CDR3: CASSESARNEQFF; DNA: TGTGCCAGCTCCGAAAGCGCTCGGAATGAGCAGTTCTTC
V: TRBV18; size: .; D: .; length: 14; J: TRBJ1-4; CDR3: CASSPEGQREKLFF; DNA: TGTGCCAGCTCTCCCGAAGGGCAGCGGGAAAAACTGTTTTTT
V: TRBV5-1; size: .; D: .; length: 15; J: TRBJ1-1; CDR3: CASSLDLRDGTEAFF; DNA: TGCGCCAGCAGCTTGGACCTCAGGGATGGCACTGAAGCTTTCTTT
V: TRBV5-6; size: once; D: TRBD1; length: 16; J: TRBJ1-2; CDR3: CASSLLGQGADYGYTF; DNA: TGTGCCAGCAGCTTGTTGGGACAGGGGGCCGACTATGGCTACACCTTC
V: TRBV5-1; size: .; D: .; length: 15; J: TRBJ1-2; CDR3: CASSPGSRADYGYTF; DNA: TGCGCCAGCAGCCCCGGGAGCAGGGCCGACTATGGCTACACCTTC
V: TRBV5-8; size: .; D: .; length: 17; J: TRBJ1-4; CDR3: CASSLSRGGRANEKLFF; DNA: TGTGCCAGCAGCTTGTCACGCGGGGGGCGAGCTAATGAAAAACTGTTTTTT
V: TRBV10-1; size: .; D: .; length: 11; J: TRBJ2-7; CDR3: CASSESGEQYF; DNA: TGCGCCAGCAGTGAGTCCGGCGAGCAGTACTTC
V: TRBV29-1; size: .; D: TRBD1; length: 13; J: TRBJ1-2; CDR3: CSVDARDRGGYTF; DNA: TGCAGCGTTGATGCTCGGGACAGGGGCGGCTACACCTTC
V: TRBV10-3; size: once; D: .; length: 15; J: TRBJ2-5; CDR3: CAISAPWGGGETQYF; DNA: TGTGCCATCAGTGCCCCCTGGGGGGGCGGGGAGACCCAGTACTTC
V: TRBV7-6; size: .; D: TRBD2; length: 16; J: TRBJ2-7; CDR3: CASSLVAASGGHEQYF; DNA: TGTGCCAGCAGCTTAGTTGCGGCTAGCGGGGGGCACGAGCAGTACTTC
V: TRBV23-1; size: .; D: .; length: 11; J: TRBJ1-2; CDR3: CANQGDYGYTF; DNA: TGCGCCAATCAAGGAGACTATGGCTACACCTTC
V: TRBV5-8; size: few; D: .; length: 15; J: TRBJ2-6; CDR3: CASSFGLTGANVLTF; DNA: TGTGCCAGCAGCTTCGGGTTGACTGGGGCCAACGTCCTGACTTTC
V: TRBV7-9; size: .; D: .; length: 14; J: TRBJ1-5; CDR3: CASGLGHPNQPQHF; DNA: TGTGCCAGCGGACTGGGACACCCTAATCAGCCCCAGCATTTT
V: TRBV11-2; size: .; D: TRBD1; length: 18; J: TRBJ2-1; CDR3: CASSPFLKEPGYRGEQFF; DNA: TGTGCCAGCAGCCCTTTTCTGAAGGAGCCAGGATACAGGGGTGAGCAGTTCTTC
V: TRBV11-3; size: .; D: TRBD2; length: 16; J: TRBJ2-1; CDR3: CASSLDGGSSRNEQFF; DNA: TGTGCCAGCAGCTTAGATGGCGGGAGCTCTCGGAATGAGCAGTTCTTC
V: TRBV11-2; size: few; D: TRBD1; length: 15; J: TRBJ1-1; CDR3: CASSLLKDRATEAFF; DNA: TGTGCCAGCAGCCTTCTTAAGGACAGGGCCACTGAAGCTTTCTTT
V: TRBV10-1; size: .; D: .; length: 12; J: TRBJ2-7; CDR3: CASSEGVGEQYF; DNA: TGCGCCAGCAGTGAGGGAGTAGGAGAGCAGTACTTC
V: TRBV2; size: .; D: TRBD1; length: 13; J: TRBJ2-7; CDR3: CASRRQGPYEQYF; DNA: TGTGCCAGCAGAAGACAGGGCCCCTACGAGCAGTACTTC
V: TRBV6-6; size: .; D: .; length: 14; J: TRBJ2-2; CDR3: CASTPVGGVGELFF; DNA: TGTGCCAGCACTCCAGTAGGAGGGGTCGGGGAGCTGTTTTTT
V: TRBV7-2; size: .; D: TRBD1; length: 17; J: TRBJ2-2; CDR3: CASSAYEGQKNTGELFF; DNA: TGTGCCAGCAGCGCCTACGAGGGACAGAAGAACACCGGGGAGCTGTTTTTT
V: TRBV29-1; size: .; D: TRBD1; length: 13; J: TRBJ2-5; CDR3: CSVFPGGAETQYF; DNA: TGCAGCGTTTTTCCAGGGGGCGCGGAGACCCAGTACTTC
V: TRBV10-1; size: .; D: TRBD1; length: 14; J: TRBJ2-3; CDR3: CASQGGQGADTQYF; DNA: TGCGCCAGCCAAGGCGGACAGGGGGCAGATACGCAGTATTTT
V: TRBV19; size: .; D: .; length: 15; J: TRBJ2-7; CDR3: CASTTKAGNSYEQYF; DNA: TGTGCCAGTACCACTAAAGCGGGTAACTCCTACGAGCAGTACTTC
V: TRBV6-6; size: .; D: .; length: 12; J: TRBJ2-7; CDR3: CASSSPRNEQYF; DNA: TGTGCCAGCAGTTCCCCCAGGAACGAGCAGTACTTC
V: TRBV5-1; size: once; D: .; length: 15; J: TRBJ2-2; CDR3: CASSLPGSNTGELFF; DNA: TGCGCCAGCAGCTTGCCGGGATCGAACACCGGGGAGCTGTTTTTT
V: TRBV28; size: once; D: .; length: 13; J: TRBJ2-1; CDR3: CAVTGSPNNEQFF; DNA: TGTGCCGTTACCGGGAGTCCCAACAATGAGCAGTTCTTC
V: TRBV5-4; size: .; D: TRBD2; length: 17; J: TRBJ2-6; CDR3: CASNQAGAVSGANVLTF; DNA: TGTGCCAGCAACCAAGCGGGGGCCGTCTCTGGGGCCAACGTCCTGACTTTC
V: TRBV4-2; size: .; D: .; length: 17; J: TRBJ2-7; CDR3: CASSQVGGQTFSYEQYF; DNA: TGTGCCAGCAGCCAAGTAGGAGGCCAGACCTTTTCCTACGAGCAGTACTTC
V: TRBV6-5; size: .; D: .; length: 13; J: TRBJ2-7; CDR3: CASSKTGLYEQYF; DNA: TGTGCCAGCAGTAAAACAGGCCTCTACGAGCAGTACTTC
V: TRBV29-1; size: few; D: TRBD2; length: 14; J: TRBJ2-2; CDR3: CSVGSSGSTGELFF; DNA: TGCAGCGTCGGATCTAGCGGGTCCACCGGGGAGCTGTTTTTT
V: TRBV6-5; size: few; D: TRBD1; length: 14; J: TRBJ2-3; CDR3: CASSQESQGVTQYF; DNA: TGTGCCAGCAGTCAGGAATCACAGGGGGTTACGCAGTATTTT
V: TRBV4-1; size: few; D: .; length: 15; J: TRBJ1-2; CDR3: CASSQEQAPNYGYTF; DNA: TGCGCCAGCAGCCAAGAACAGGCACCTAACTATGGCTACACCTTC
V: TRBV27; size: .; D: TRBD1; length: 15; J: TRBJ2-5; CDR3: CASSLRQGARQTQYF; DNA: TGTGCCAGCAGTTTAAGGCAGGGGGCGAGGCAGACCCAGTACTTC
V: TRBV2; size: .; D: .; length: 15; J: TRBJ1-3; CDR3: CASSVGRSSGNTIYF; DNA: TGTGCCAGCAGTGTGGGGCGGAGCTCTGGAAACACCATATATTTT
V: TRBV2; size: .; D: TRBD2; length: 14; J: TRBJ2-7; CDR3: CASSGTSGRYEQYF; DNA: TGTGCCAGCAGTGGGACTAGCGGGCGGTACGAGCAGTACTTC
V: TRBV9; size: once; D: TRBD1; length: 15; J: TRBJ2-5; CDR3: CASSVLGTGGGAQYF; DNA: TGTGCCAGCAGCGTGCTGGGGACAGGCGGTGGGGCCCAGTACTTC
V: TRBV6-4; size: .; D: .; length: 16; J: TRBJ2-3; CDR3: CASSDLTGSSTDTQYF; DNA: TGTGCCAGCAGTGACTTGACGGGATCTAGCACAGATACGCAGTATTTT
V: TRBV10-1; size: once; D: .; length: 13; J: TRBJ1-1; CDR3: CASSDRGITEAFF; DNA: TGCGCCAGCAGTGATAGGGGGATCACTGAAGCTTTCTTT
V: TRBV11-2; size: .; D: .; length: 16; J: TRBJ2-3; CDR3: CASSSGSPSRTDTQYF; DNA: TGTGCCAGCAGCTCCGGTTCCCCATCCCGCACAGATACGCAGTATTTT
V: TRBV10-2; size: .; D: .; length: 15; J: TRBJ1-3; CDR3: CASSANRPSGNTIYF; DNA: TGCGCCAGCAGTGCCAACAGACCCTCTGGAAACACCATATATTTT
V: TRBV10-3; size: .; D: TRBD1; length: 17; J: TRBJ1-1; CDR3: CAISPRGTGGLNTEAFF; DNA: TGTGCCATCAGCCCCCGAGGGACAGGGGGCTTGAACACTGAAGCTTTCTTT
V: TRBV19; size: .; D: TRBD2; length: 15; J: TRBJ2-7; CDR3: CASTATSGGPYEQYF; DNA: TGTGCCAGTACCGCGACTAGCGGGGGACCCTACGAGCAGTACTTC
V: TRBV2; size: .; D: .; length: 15; J: TRBJ1-5; CDR3: CASSEQGISYQPQHF; DNA: TGTGCCAGCAGTGAACAGGGGATCTCCTATCAGCCCCAGCATTTT
V: TRBV15; size: .; D: TRBD1; length: 16; J: TRBJ2-5; CDR3: CATSRRTGEYQETQYF; DNA: TGTGCCACCAGCAGACGGACAGGGGAATACCAAGAGACCCAGTACTTC
V: TRBV7-9; size: .; D: .; length: 15; J: TRBJ2-7; CDR3: CASSLTGGYGYEQYF; DNA: TGTGCCAGCAGCTTGACAGGAGGATATGGTTACGAGCAGTACTTC
V: TRBV9; size: .; D: .; length: 13; J: TRBJ2-1; CDR3: CASSVGLLNEQFF; DNA: TGTGCCAGCAGCGTGGGGCTCCTCAATGAGCAGTTCTTC
V: TRBV28; size: .; D: TRBD1; length: 15; J: TRBJ1-2; CDR3: CASSSGTAFNYGYTF; DNA: TGTGCCAGCAGTTCCGGGACAGCTTTTAACTATGGCTACACCTTC
V: TRBV5-1; size: .; D: TRBD2; length: 16; J: TRBJ2-5; CDR3: CASSSALAGVGETQYF; DNA: TGCGCCAGCAGCTCAGCACTAGCGGGGGTTGGAGAGACCCAGTACTTC
V: TRBV9; size: .; D: .; length: 15; J: TRBJ2-7; CDR3: CASSVTTGHTYEQYF; DNA: TGTGCCAGCAGCGTTACTACCGGACACACCTACGAGCAGTACTTC
V: TRBV5-1; size: .; D: TRBD2; length: 15; J: TRBJ2-2; CDR3: CASSRAGSNTGELFF; DNA: TGCGCCAGCTCCCGAGCGGGATCGAACACCGGGGAGCTGTTTTTT